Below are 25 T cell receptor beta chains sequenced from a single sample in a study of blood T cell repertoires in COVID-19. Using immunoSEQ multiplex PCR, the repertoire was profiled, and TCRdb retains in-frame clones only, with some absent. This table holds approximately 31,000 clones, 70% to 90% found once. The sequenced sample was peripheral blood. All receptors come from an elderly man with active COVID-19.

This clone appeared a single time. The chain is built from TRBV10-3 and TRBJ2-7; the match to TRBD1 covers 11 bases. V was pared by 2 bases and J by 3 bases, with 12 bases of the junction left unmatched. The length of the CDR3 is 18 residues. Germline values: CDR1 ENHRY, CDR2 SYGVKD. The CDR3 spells CAISEPRTGGRYSYEQYF. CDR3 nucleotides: TGTGCCATCAGTGAGCCGCGGACAGGGGGCCGGTATAGCTACGAGCAGTACTTC.

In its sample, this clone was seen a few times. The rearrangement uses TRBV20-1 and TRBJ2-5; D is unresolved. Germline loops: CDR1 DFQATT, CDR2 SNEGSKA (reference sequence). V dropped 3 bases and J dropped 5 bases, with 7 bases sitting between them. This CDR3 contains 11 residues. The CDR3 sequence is CSARAMETQYF. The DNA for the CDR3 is TGCAGTGCTAGGGCCATGGAGACCCAGTACTTC.

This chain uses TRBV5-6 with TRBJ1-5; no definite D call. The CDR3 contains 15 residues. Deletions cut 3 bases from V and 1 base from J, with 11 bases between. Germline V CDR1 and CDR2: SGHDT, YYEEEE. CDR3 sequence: CASSSRVASNQPQHF. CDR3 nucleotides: TGTGCCAGCAGCTCGAGGGTAGCAAGCAATCAGCCCCAGCATTTT.

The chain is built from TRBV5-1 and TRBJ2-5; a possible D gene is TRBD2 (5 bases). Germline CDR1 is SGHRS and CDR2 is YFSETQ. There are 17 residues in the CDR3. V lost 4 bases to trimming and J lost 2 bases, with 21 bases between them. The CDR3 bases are TGCGCCAGCAGCGTGGCCGAAGGGAGCAAACCTCAAGAGACCCAGTACTTC. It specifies CASSVAEGSKPQETQYF.

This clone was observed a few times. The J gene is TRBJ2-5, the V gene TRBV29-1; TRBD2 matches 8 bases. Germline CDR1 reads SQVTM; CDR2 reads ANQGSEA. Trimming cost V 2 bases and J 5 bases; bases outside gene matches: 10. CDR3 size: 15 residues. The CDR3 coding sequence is TGCAGCGTTGAAATTTCGGGGGGGGGCGGGGAGACCCAGTACTTC. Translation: CSVEISGGGGETQYF. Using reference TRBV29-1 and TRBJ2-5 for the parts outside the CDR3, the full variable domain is SAVISQKPSRDICQRGTSLTIQCQVDSQVTMMFWYRQQPGQSLTLIATANQGSEATYESGFVIDKFPISRPNLTFSTLTVSNMSPEDSSIYLCSVEISGGGGETQYFGPGTRLLVL.

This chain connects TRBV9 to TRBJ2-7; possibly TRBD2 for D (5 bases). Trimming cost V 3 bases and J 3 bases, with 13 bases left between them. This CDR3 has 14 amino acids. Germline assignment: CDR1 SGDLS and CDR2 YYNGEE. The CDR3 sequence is CASSATLAGYEQYF. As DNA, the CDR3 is TGTGCCAGCAGCGCAACTTTGGCGGGCTACGAGCAGTACTTC.

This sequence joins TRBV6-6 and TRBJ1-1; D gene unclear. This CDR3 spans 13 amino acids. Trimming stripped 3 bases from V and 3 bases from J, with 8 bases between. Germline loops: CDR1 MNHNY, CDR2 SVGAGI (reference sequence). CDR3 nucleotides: TGTGCCAGCAGTTATACGGAGGACACTGAAGCTTTCTTT. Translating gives CASSYTEDTEAFF.

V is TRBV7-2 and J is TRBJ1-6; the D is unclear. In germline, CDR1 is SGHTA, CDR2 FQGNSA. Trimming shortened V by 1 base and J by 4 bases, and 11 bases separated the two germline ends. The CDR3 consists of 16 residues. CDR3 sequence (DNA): TGTGCCAGCAGCTTAGGGTCGGGGATATATAATTCACCCCTCCACTTT. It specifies CASSLGSGIYNSPLHF.

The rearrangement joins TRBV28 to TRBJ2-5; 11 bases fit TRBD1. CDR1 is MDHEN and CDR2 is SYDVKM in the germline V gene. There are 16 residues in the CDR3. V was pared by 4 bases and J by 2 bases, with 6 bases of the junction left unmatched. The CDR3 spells CASSSDGQGAQETQYF. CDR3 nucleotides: TGTGCCAGCAGTTCTGACGGACAGGGGGCGCAAGAGACCCAGTACTTC.

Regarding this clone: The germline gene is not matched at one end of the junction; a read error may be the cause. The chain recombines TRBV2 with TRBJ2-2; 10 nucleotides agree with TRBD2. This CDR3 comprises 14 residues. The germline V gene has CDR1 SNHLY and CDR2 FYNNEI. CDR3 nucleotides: TGTGCCAGCAGTAAAGCGGGGGGGCAGGGGGAGCTGTTTTTT. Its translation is CASSKAGGQGELFF. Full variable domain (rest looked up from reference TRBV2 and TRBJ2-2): EPEVTQTPSHQVTQMGQEVILRCVPISNHLYFYWYRQILGQKVEFLVSFYNNEISEKSEIFDDQFSVERPDGSNFTLKIRSTKLEDSAMYFCASSKAGGQGELFFGEGSRLTVL.

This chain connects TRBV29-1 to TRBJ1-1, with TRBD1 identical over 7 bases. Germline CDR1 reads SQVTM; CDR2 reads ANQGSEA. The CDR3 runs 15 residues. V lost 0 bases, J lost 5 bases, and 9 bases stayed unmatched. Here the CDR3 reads CSVEDRGDRGTEAFF. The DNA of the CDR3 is TGCAGCGTTGAAGATCGTGGGGACAGAGGGACTGAAGCTTTCTTT.

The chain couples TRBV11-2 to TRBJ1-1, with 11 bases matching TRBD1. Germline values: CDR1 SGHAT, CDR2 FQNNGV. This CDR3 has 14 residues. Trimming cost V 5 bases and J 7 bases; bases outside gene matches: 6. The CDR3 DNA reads TGTGCCAGCAGCCTTGGGACAGGGGGAATTGAAGCTTTCTTT. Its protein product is CASSLGTGGIEAFF.

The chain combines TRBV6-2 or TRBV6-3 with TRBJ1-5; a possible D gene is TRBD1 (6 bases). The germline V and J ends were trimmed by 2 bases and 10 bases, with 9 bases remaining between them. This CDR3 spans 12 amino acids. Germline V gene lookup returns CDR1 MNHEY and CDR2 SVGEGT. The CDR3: CASSYTGLPQHF. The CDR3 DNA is TGTGCCAGCAGTTACACAGGGCTCCCCCAGCATTTT.

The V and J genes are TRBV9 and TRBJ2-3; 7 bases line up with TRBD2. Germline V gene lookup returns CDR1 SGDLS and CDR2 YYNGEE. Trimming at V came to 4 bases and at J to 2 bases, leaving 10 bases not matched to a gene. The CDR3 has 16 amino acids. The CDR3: CASSPKTGTNTDTQYF. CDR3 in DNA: TGTGCCAGCAGCCCGAAAACCGGGACTAACACAGATACGCAGTATTTT.

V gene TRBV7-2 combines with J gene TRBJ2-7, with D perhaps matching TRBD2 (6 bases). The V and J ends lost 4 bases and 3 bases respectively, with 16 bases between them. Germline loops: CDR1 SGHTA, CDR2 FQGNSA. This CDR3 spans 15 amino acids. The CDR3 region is CASSSDTSMIYEQYF. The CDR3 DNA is TGTGCCAGCAGCTCAGACACTAGCATGATCTACGAGCAGTACTTC.

The CDR3 DNA reads as TGCGCCAGCAGCGTGGGACAGGGGGCGCCGGTGGACATTCAGTACTTC. It encodes CASSVGQGAPVDIQYF. The V gene is TRBV5-1, the J gene TRBJ2-4; 12 nucleotides agree with TRBD1. CDR3 length equals 16 residues. With 4 bases clipped from V and 8 bases from J, the junction kept 10 bases outside the gene matches. Germline V gene sequence: CDR1 SGHRS, CDR2 YFSETQ.

The CDR3 loop reads CASDSAGYEQYF. Written as DNA, the CDR3 is TGTGCCAGCGACAGTGCCGGCTACGAGCAGTACTTC. The chain employs TRBV2 and TRBJ2-7, with a possible D match to TRBD1 (5 bases). There are 12 residues in the CDR3. Germline V gives CDR1 SNHLY, CDR2 FYNNEI. V was pared by 8 bases and J by 3 bases, with 11 bases between. The full variable domain, completed using reference TRBV2 and TRBJ2-7, is EPEVTQTPSHQVTQMGQEVILRCVPISNHLYFYWYRQILGQKVEFLVSFYNNEISEKSEIFDDQFSVERPDGSNFTLKIRSTKLEDSAMYFCASDSAGYEQYFGPGTRLTVT.

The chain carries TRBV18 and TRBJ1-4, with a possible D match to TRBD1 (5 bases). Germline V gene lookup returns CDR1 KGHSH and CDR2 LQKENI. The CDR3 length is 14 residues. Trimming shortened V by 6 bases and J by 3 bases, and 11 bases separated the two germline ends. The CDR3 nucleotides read TGTGCCAGCTCCGACAGTTCGGCTAATGAAAAACTGTTTTTT. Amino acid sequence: CASSDSSANEKLFF.

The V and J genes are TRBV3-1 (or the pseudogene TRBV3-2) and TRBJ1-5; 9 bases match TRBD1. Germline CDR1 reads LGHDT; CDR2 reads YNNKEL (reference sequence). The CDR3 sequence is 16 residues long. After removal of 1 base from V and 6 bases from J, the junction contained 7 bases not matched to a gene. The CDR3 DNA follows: TGTGCCAGCAGCCAAGCCGCGACAGGGGGAGCTCAGCCCCAGCATTTT. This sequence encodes CASSQAATGGAQPQHF.

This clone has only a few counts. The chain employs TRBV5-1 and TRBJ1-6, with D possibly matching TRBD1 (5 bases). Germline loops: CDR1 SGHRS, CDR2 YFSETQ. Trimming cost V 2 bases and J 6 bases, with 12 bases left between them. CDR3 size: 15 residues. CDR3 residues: CASSFRAGINSPLHF. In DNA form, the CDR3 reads TGCGCCAGCAGCTTTAGGGCAGGGATTAATTCACCCCTCCACTTT.

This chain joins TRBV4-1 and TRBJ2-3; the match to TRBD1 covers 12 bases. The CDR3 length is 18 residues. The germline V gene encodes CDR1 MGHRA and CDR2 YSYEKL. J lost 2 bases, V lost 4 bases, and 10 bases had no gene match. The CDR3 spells CASSLLIGTGGSTDTQYF. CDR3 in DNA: TGCGCCAGCAGCCTGCTAATCGGGACAGGGGGCTCCACAGATACGCAGTATTTT.

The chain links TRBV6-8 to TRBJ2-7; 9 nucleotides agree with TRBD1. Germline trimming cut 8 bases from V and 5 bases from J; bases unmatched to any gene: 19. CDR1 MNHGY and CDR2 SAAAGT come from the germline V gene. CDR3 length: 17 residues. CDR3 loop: CASHLSARQGDINEQYF. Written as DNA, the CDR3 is TGTGCCAGCCATTTGTCCGCAAGACAGGGGGATATTAACGAGCAGTACTTC.

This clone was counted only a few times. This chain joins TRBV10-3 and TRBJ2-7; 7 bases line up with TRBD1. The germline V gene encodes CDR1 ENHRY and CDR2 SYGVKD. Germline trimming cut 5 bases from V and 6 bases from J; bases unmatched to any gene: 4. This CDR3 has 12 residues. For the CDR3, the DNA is TGTGCCATCAGTATAGACAGGGTCGAGCAGTACTTC. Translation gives CAISIDRVEQYF.

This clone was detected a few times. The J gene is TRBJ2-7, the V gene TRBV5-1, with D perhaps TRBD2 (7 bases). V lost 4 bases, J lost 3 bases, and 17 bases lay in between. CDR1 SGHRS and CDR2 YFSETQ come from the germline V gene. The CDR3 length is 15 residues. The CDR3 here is CASSPEGGINYEQYF. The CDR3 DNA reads TGCGCCAGCAGCCCCGAGGGGGGGATCAACTACGAGCAGTACTTC.

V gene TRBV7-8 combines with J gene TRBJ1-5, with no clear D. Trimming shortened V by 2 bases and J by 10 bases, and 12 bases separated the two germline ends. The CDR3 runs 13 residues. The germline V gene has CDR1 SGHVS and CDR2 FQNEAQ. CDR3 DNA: TGTGCCAGCAGCTTACCCGGAGGCACACCCCAGCATTTT. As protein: CASSLPGGTPQHF.